The 9 T cell receptor beta chains listed next were all sequenced from one sample in a study of T-cell memory formation after mild COVID-19. In TCRdb, the 5' RACE reads were re-called with MiXCR into one record per CDR3 protein. The data hold around 450,000 distinct CDR3 sequences, with roughly 20% observed a single time. Sample: PBMCs or a T cell subset sorted from them (not recorded which). The receptors come from an adult woman who had mild COVID-19 (a few samples of this study predate the infection). Cell type and time point are not known.

In this sample, this clonotype turned up a few times. This chain links TRBV5-1 with TRBJ1-1, with D possibly being TRBD1 (6 bases). V lost 2 bases, J lost 3 bases, and 11 bases lay in between. There are 14 residues in the CDR3. Germline-derived CDR1 and CDR2 are SGHRS and YFSETQ. In nucleotides, the CDR3 is TGCGCCAGCAGCTTATTACAGGGAGACACTGAAGCTTTCTTT. It specifies CASSLLQGDTEAFF.

This clonotype showed up just a few times. V and J are TRBV9 and TRBJ1-2; D might be TRBD1 (5 bases). CDR1 and CDR2 (germline): SGDLS, YYNGEE. V shed 2 bases and J shed 0 bases, with 8 bases lying between them. The CDR3 is 14 residues long. The CDR3 DNA reads as TGTGCCAGCAGCGTCGGGACTTCTAACTATGGCTACACCTTC. It codes for CASSVGTSNYGYTF.

The rearrangement joins TRBV6-6 to TRBJ1-1; D perhaps matches TRBD1 (5 bases). Per the germline V gene, CDR1 is MNHNY and CDR2 is SVGAGI (reference sequence). Trimming left V 7 bases short and J 5 bases short, with 14 bases between. This CDR3 is 13 amino acids long. For the CDR3, the DNA is TGTGCCAGCACCAATATGGGGGGGACTGAAGCTTTCTTT. It translates to CASTNMGGTEAFF.

This clonotype has just a few counts. The rearrangement uses TRBV5-6 and TRBJ1-5; D gene uncertain. Trimming left V 3 bases short and J 3 bases short, with 19 bases between. The CDR3 sequence is 17 residues long. The germline gives CDR1 SGHDT, CDR2 YYEEEE. The CDR3 sequence is CASSSQRGHMINQPQHF. DNA of the CDR3: TGTGCCAGCAGCTCACAAAGAGGGCATATGATCAATCAGCCCCAGCATTTT.

This clonotype was seen more than once but under ten times. The rearrangement joins TRBV12-3 or TRBV12-4 to TRBJ1-1; 11 positions agree with TRBD1. V shed 5 bases, J shed 0 bases, and the junction held 8 bases outside the gene matches. CDR3 length: 17 amino acids. The CDR3 nucleotides are TGTGCCAGCAGTCCCCGGGACAGGGGGGTATTGAACACTGAAGCTTTCTTT. Its translation is CASSPRDRGVLNTEAFF.

CDR3 nucleotide sequence: TGTGCCAGCAGCAGGGACAGGGGACGGGAGACCCAGTACTTC. Translated: CASSRDRGRETQYF. The chain uses TRBV7-9 and TRBJ2-5; the match to TRBD1 covers 10 bases. The CDR3 is made up of 14 amino acids. Germline V gene lookup returns CDR1 SEHNR and CDR2 FQNEAQ (reference sequence). Losses at the gene ends were 5 bases for V and 5 bases for J; bases not matched to a gene: 5. The variable domain in full, completed from reference TRBV7-9 and TRBJ2-5, reads DTGVSQNPRHKITKRGQNVTFRCDPISEHNRLYWYRQTLGQGPEFLTYFQNEAQLEKSRLLSDRFSAERPKGSFSTLEIQRTEQGDSAMYLCASSRDRGRETQYFGPGTRLLVL.

This rearrangement joins TRBV20-1 to TRBJ1-5, with 7 bases matching TRBD1. Germline CDR1 and CDR2: DFQATT and SNEGSKA (reference sequence). The CDR3 runs 15 residues. V lost 5 bases and J lost 2; bases outside the gene matches: 9. The CDR3 region is CSAPRGGSGNQPQHF. Here the CDR3 DNA reads TGCAGTGCTCCCAGGGGGGGGTCGGGCAATCAGCCCCAGCATTTT.

This clonotype showed up just a few times. The chain combines TRBV2 with TRBJ1-4; TRBD1 aligns across 9 bases. CDR1 is SNHLY, CDR2 FYNNEI, per germline. There are 15 residues in the CDR3. V lost 8 bases to trimming and J lost 8 bases; unmatched junction nucleotides: 12. The CDR3 DNA sequence: TGTGCCAGCGTTAGATTAGGACAGGGGAGCGAAAAACTGTTTTTT. Its protein product is CASVRLGQGSEKLFF.

This clonotype was observed a handful of times. The CDR3 coding sequence is TGTGCCAGCAGCTTAGAGATCGGGGGGAATGGGTACGAGCAGTACTTC. As protein: CASSLEIGGNGYEQYF. The V call is TRBV7-9, the J call TRBJ2-7; 7 nucleotides match TRBD2. J lost 4 bases, V lost 1 base, and 10 bases had no gene match. Germline V gene data show CDR1 as SEHNR and CDR2 as FQNEAQ (reference sequence). This CDR3 contains 16 residues.